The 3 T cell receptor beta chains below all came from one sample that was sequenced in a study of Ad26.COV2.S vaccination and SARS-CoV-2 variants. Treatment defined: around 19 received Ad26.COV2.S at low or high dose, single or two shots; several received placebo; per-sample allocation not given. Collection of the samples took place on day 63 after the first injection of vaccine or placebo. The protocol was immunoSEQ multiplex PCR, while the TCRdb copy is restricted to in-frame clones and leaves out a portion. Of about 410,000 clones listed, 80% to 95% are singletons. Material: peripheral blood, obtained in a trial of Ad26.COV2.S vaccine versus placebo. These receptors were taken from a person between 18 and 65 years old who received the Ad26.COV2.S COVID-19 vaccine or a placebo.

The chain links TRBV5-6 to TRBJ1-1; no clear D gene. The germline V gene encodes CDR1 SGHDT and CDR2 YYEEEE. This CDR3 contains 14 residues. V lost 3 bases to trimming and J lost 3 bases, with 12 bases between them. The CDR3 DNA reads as TGTGCCAGCAGCTCCAATCTACGGTACACTGAAGCTTTCTTT. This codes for CASSSNLRYTEAFF.

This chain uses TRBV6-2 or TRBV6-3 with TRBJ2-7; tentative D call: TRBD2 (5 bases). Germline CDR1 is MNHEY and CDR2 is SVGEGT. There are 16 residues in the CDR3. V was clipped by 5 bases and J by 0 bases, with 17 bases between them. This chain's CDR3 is CASSHGIRTFSYEQYF. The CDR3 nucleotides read TGTGCCAGCAGTCATGGGATCAGGACTTTCTCCTACGAGCAGTACTTC.

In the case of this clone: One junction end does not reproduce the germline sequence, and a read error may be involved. In nucleotides, the CDR3 is TGCGCCCGCAGTCGAGGGGGGGCGAGGGAAAAACTGTTTTTT. It encodes CARSRGGAREKLFF. This sequence joins TRBV4-1 and TRBJ1-4, with a weak D call TRBD1 (6 bases). This CDR3 spans 14 amino acids. Germline CDR1 reads MGHRA; CDR2 reads YSYEKL.